This T cell receptor beta chain was identified during a study of shared clonotypes between healthy human individuals. Study overall: With ages of 18 to 49, the donors were a couple of women and three men. Used for every donor were three CD4 naive, three CD4 memory, two CD8 naive and one CD8 memory plate.

The germline V gene encodes CDR1 SGHAT and CDR2 FQNNGV. Trimming removed 1 base at V and 0 bases at J, with 9 bases between. This CDR3 contains 15 residues. Data came from immunoSEQ multiplex PCR; TCRdb stores just in-frame clones and leaves some out. The repertoire has around 2,000,000 clones, 90% to 95% of them found once; the top ten carry 0.1% to 0.15%. Free of recent acute infections or vaccinations, the donors were healthy HIV-negative adults. Study-level findings and limits: What limited the represented genetic and exposure-history diversity was the small number of donors.

A word on this clone: Its antigen is unidentified. Within the sample, other DNA sequences also encode this same CDR3.

This TCR came from a man younger than 35 in good health. The V and J genes are TRBV11-2 and TRBJ1-1; D is ambiguous. Material for sequencing was naive CD4+ T cells sorted from blood. Stated subset: CD45RA+ positively selected. The CDR3 DNA follows: TGTGCCAGCAGCTTAGTAGCAGGATTGAACACTGAAGCTTTCTTT. It codes for CASSLVAGLNTEAFF.